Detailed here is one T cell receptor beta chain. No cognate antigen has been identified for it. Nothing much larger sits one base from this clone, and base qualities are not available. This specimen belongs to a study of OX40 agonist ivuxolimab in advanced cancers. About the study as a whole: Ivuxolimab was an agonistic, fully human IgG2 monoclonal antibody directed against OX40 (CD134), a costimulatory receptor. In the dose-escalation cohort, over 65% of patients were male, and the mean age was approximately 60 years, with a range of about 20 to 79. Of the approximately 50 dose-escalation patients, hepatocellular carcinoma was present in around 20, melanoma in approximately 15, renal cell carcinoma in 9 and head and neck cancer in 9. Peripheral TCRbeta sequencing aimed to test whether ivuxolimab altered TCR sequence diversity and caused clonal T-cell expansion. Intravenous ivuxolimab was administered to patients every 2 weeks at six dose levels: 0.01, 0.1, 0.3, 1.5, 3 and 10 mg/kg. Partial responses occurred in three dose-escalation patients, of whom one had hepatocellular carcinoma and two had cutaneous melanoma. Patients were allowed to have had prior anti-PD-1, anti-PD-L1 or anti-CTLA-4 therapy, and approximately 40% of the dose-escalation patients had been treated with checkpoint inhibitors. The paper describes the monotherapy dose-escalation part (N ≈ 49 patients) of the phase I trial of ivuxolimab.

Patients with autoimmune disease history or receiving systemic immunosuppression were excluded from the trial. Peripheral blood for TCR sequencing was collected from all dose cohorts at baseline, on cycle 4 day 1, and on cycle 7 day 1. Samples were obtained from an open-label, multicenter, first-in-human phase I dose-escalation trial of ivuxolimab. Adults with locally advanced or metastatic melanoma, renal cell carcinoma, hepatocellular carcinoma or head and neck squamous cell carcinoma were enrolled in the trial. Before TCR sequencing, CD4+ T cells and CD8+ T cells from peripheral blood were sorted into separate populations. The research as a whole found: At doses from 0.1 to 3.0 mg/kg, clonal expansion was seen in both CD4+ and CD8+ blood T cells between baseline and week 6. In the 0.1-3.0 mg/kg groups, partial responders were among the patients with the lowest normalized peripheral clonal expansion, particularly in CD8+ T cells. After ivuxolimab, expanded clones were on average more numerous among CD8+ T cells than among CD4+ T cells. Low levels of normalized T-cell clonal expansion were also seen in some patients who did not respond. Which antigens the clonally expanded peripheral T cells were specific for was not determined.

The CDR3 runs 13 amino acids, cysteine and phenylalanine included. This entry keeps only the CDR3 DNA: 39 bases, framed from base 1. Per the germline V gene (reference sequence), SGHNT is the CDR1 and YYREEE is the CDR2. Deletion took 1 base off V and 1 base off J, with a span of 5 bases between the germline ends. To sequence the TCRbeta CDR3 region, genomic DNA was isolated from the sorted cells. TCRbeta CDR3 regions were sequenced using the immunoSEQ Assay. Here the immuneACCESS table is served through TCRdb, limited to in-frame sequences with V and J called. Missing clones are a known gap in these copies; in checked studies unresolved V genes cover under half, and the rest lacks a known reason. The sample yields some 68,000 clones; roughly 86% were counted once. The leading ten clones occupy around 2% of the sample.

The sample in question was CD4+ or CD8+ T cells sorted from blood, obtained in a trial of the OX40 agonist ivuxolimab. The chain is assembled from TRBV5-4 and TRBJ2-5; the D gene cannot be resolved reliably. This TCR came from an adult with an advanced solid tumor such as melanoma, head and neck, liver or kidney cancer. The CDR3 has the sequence CASSLQAQETQYF. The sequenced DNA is TGTGCCAGCAGCTTGCAGGCCCAAGAGACCCAGTACTTC.